The present entry profiles one T cell receptor beta chain with its context. Its antigen is not known. The junction had 14 bases not matched to a gene; V was cut back by 7 bases and J by 8 bases. This CDR3 has 15 residues. Looked up from germline, CDR1 is SGHTA and CDR2 is FQGNSA. Measured with immunoSEQ multiplex PCR; TCRdb has only the in-frame clones, and not every one. The table lists under 75,000 clones, around four fifths of them singletons. The data are from a study of cytomegalovirus exposure and HLA in healthy donors. Regarding the study as a whole: A few chains tied to CMV proved CMV antigen-specific in vitro. The listing of about 150 TCR beta chains classed them as cytomegalovirus-associated.

This sequence originates from a young man in good health and CMV-seronegative. The chain employs TRBV7-2 and TRBJ1-2; 9 positions agree with TRBD1. The sample was PBMCs. The CDR3 DNA follows: TGTGCCAGCACCGGTGAGCACGGGACAGGGTCCGGCTACACCTTC. Translating it yields CASTGEHGTGSGYTF.